These T cell receptor beta chains were read from a single sample in a study of shared clonotypes between healthy human individuals. Some clones are missing from TCRdb's copy, which holds only in-frame ones; the method was immunoSEQ multiplex PCR. The repertoire consists of 2 million to 3 million clones, with over 85% occurring once and the leading ten covering roughly 0.39%. Sample: naive CD4+ T cells from PBMCs. The receptors stem from a man aged 18 to 30 in good health. Some clones in this sample may be carry-over from other donors' samples. Each CDR3 is given with its conserved first and last residue. The order of the fields is D gene, V gene, J gene, clone size, CDR3 length, CDR3 DNA, CDR3 protein. D genes are given only for firm matches. A clone size is listed for some rows: how often the clone was seen (once, few, many), or a class if it is expanded.

>-|TRBV28|TRBJ2-3|-|14
TGTGCCAGCAGGTCGGCGGCCGGCACAGATACGCAGTATTTT
CASRSAAGTDTQYF
>TRBD1|TRBV10-3|TRBJ1-2|-|14
TGTGCCATCTCCCCTCTGACAGGGAGTTATGGCTACACCTTC
CAISPLTGSYGYTF
>-|TRBV18|TRBJ1-2|-|14
TGTGCCAGCTCACCCGCCCAGGAAAACTATGGCTACACCTTC
CASSPAQENYGYTF
>-|TRBV7-2|TRBJ1-1|-|15
TGTGCCAGCAGCTTACTCGGCAGCATGAACACTGAAGCTTTCTTT
CASSLLGSMNTEAFF
>TRBD1|TRBV11-3|TRBJ2-2|-|15
TGTGCCAGCAGCTGGGGGACAGGGAGCACCGGGGAGCTGTTTTTT
CASSWGTGSTGELFF
>-|TRBV7-3|TRBJ2-1|-|14
TGTGCCAGCAGCCCACCCGGGCCTTTGAATGAGCAGTTCTTC
CASSPPGPLNEQFF
>-|TRBV15|TRBJ2-1|-|16
TGTGCCACCAGCATCTTAAGCTCGGGTTCCTACAATGAGCAGTTCTTC
CATSILSSGSYNEQFF
>-|TRBV5-6|TRBJ1-5|-|16
TGTGCCAGCAGCTTGCGCGGCGGGGGGCCCAATCAGCCCCAGCATTTT
CASSLRGGGPNQPQHF
>-|TRBV9|TRBJ2-2|-|15
TGTGCCAGCAGCGTAGTTGCATACGACACCGGGGAGCTGTTTTTT
CASSVVAYDTGELFF
>-|TRBV29-1|TRBJ1-1|-|14
TGCAGCGTTGTGGGGTGGGGGCCGAACACTGAAGCTTTCTTT
CSVVGWGPNTEAFF
>-|TRBV7-3|TRBJ2-3|-|15
TGTGCCAGCAGCTTAGAACCGCTCACGGGAGATACGCAGTATTTT
CASSLEPLTGDTQYF
>TRBD1|TRBV19|TRBJ1-3|-|13
TGTGCCAGTACAGGGGGCATTGGAAACACCATATATTTT
CASTGGIGNTIYF
>-|TRBV19|TRBJ1-1|-|15
TGTGCCAGTAGGATCCTAGGAGGATCTAACACTGAAGCTTTCTTT
CASRILGGSNTEAFF
>-|TRBV5-1|TRBJ1-1|few|12
TGCGCCAGCAGCTTGGTAGGGACTGAAGCTTTCTTT
CASSLVGTEAFF
>-|TRBV5-6|TRBJ2-7|-|18
TGTGCCAGCAGCTTGGAAACGCCTTGGGCAGGGACCTCCTACGAGCAGTACTTC
CASSLETPWAGTSYEQYF
>TRBD2|TRBV7-9|TRBJ2-7|-|18
TGTGCCAGCAGCTCACAATTTTGGACTAGCGGGATCCTAGGGGAGCAGTACTTC
CASSSQFWTSGILGEQYF
>TRBD1|TRBV7-9|TRBJ1-1|-|14
TGTGCCAGCAGTTTACAGGGGATTAACACTGAAGCTTTCTTT
CASSLQGINTEAFF
>-|TRBV6-1|TRBJ1-2|-|13
TGTGCCAGCAGGGTCCGGGACGGTTATGGCTACACCTTC
CASRVRDGYGYTF
>TRBD2|TRBV7-2|TRBJ2-5|-|16
TGTGCCAGCACCGGGACTAGCGGGAGGGCCGGGGAGACCCAGTACTTC
CASTGTSGRAGETQYF
>-|TRBV18|TRBJ2-5|-|13
TGTGCCAGCTCACCGTCCAGGCAAGAGACCCAGTACTTC
CASSPSRQETQYF
>TRBD2|TRBV5-1|TRBJ2-2|-|16
TGCGCCAGCAGCGTGAGAACGGGAGGGCCCTCTGGGGAGCTGTTTTTT
CASSVRTGGPSGELFF
>-|TRBV7-3|TRBJ2-7|-|13
TGTGCCAGCAGCTTAACTAGCGTCGACGAGCAGTACTTC
CASSLTSVDEQYF
>-|TRBV29-1|TRBJ1-1|-|12
TGCAGCGTGGGGACCAGGGACACTGAAGCTTTCTTT
CSVGTRDTEAFF
>-|TRBV23-1|TRBJ1-1|-|15
TGCGCCAGCAGTCAATCAGGAGTATCGAACACTGAAGCTTTCTTT
CASSQSGVSNTEAFF
>-|TRBV7-3|TRBJ2-3|-|11
TGTGCCAGCAGTCAGGGGGATACGCAGTATTTT
CASSQGDTQYF
>-|TRBV30|TRBJ2-7|-|12
TGTGCCTGTTGGCGCCACCCCGACGAGCAGTACTTC
CACWRHPDEQYF
>TRBD1|TRBV6-6|TRBJ2-7|-|16
TGTGCCAGCAGTTACGGGCCGGACAGGGGGCCGGACGAGCAGTACTTC
CASSYGPDRGPDEQYF
>TRBD2|TRBV25-1|TRBJ2-5|-|15
TGTGCCAGCAGTGAGTGGGAGGGATGGGAAGAGACCCAGTACTTC
CASSEWEGWEETQYF
>-|TRBV29-1|TRBJ2-7|-|15
TGCAGCGTTGAAGATCCGCACGGAGGGACCTACGAGCAGTACTTC
CSVEDPHGGTYEQYF
>-|TRBV28|TRBJ2-7|-|12
TGTGCCAGCAGGTTACCCGGGTACGAGCAGTACTTC
CASRLPGYEQYF
>-|TRBV10-3|TRBJ2-1|-|15
TGTGCCATCAGTGAGTCGATCTCTCTAAGCGCCGAGCAGTTCTTC
CAISESISLSAEQFF
>-|TRBV6-1|TRBJ1-2|-|13
TGTGCCAGCAGTGAAAAGACAGATCGTGGCTACACCTTC
CASSEKTDRGYTF
>-|TRBV9|TRBJ1-4|-|14
TGTGCCAGCAGCGTAGGGTCGGTTAATGAAAAACTGTTTTTT
CASSVGSVNEKLFF
>-|TRBV7-3|TRBJ2-7|-|12
TGTGCCAGCAGCAGGAGCCCGTACGAGCAGTACTTC
CASSRSPYEQYF
>-|TRBV19|TRBJ2-6|-|15
TGTGCCAGTAGTATAGTTGACTCTGGGGCCAACGTCCTGACTTTC
CASSIVDSGANVLTF
>TRBD1|TRBV10-3|TRBJ2-5|-|14
TGTGCCATCAGTGAGGGGACAGGACAAGAGACCCAGTACTTC
CAISEGTGQETQYF
>-|TRBV19|TRBJ1-1|-|14
TGTGCCAGTAGTACCGGAGTAACGGGAACTGAAGCTTTCTTT
CASSTGVTGTEAFF
>-|TRBV12-5|TRBJ2-5|-|16
TGTGCTAGTGGTTTGGTAGTTGGGGGGGCCCAAGAGACCCAGTACTTC
CASGLVVGGAQETQYF
>TRBD2|TRBV28|TRBJ2-7|-|14
TGTGCCAGCATAGACCTAGCGGGAGCCTACGAGCAGTACTTC
CASIDLAGAYEQYF
>-|TRBV11-2|TRBJ1-1|-|15
TGTGCCAGCAGCCCAACTCCGACAGGACTTTCTGGAGCTTTCTTT
CASSPTPTGLSGAFF
>TRBD2|TRBV4-3|TRBJ2-3|-|18
TGCGCCAGCAGCCAAGGGAACTTGGCTAGCGGGAGTGCAGATACGCAGTATTTT
CASSQGNLASGSADTQYF
>TRBD2|TRBV7-6|TRBJ2-1|once|15
TGTGCCAGCAGCTCGGGACTAGCGAGAAACAATGAGCAGTTCTTC
CASSSGLARNNEQFF
>TRBD2|TRBV7-2|TRBJ2-5|-|14
TGTGCCAGCAGCTTAGGGACTAGCGGGGAGACCCAGTACTTC
CASSLGTSGETQYF
>-|TRBV5-4|TRBJ2-2|-|15
TGTGCCAGCAGCTTGGAACAGAGAGGCACCGGGGAGCTGTTTTTT
CASSLEQRGTGELFF
>-|TRBV27|TRBJ1-1|-|13
TGTGCCAGCAGTTTTAGGGGAAACACTGAAGCTTTCTTT
CASSFRGNTEAFF
>-|TRBV6-1|TRBJ1-1|-|15
TGTGCCAGCAGCGACCTCGGGAGGGGGAACACTGAAGCTTTCTTT
CASSDLGRGNTEAFF
>TRBD2|TRBV7-2|TRBJ2-5|-|15
TGTGCCAGCAGCACCCGACTAGCGGTAAAGGGGGCTCAGTACTTC
CASSTRLAVKGAQYF
>-|TRBV9|TRBJ2-7|-|12
TGTGCCAGCAGCCTTGATCTGGGCGAGCAGTACTTC
CASSLDLGEQYF
>-|TRBV5-1|TRBJ2-1|-|14
TGCGCCAGCAGCTTGGGCCTAGCGAACAATGAGCAGTTCTTC
CASSLGLANNEQFF
>TRBD2|TRBV6-6|TRBJ2-7|-|16
TGTGCCAGCATCCCAGGACTAGCGGGCATGGGGTACGAGCAGTACTTC
CASIPGLAGMGYEQYF
>-|TRBV27|TRBJ1-2|-|14
TGTGCCAGCAGTTCCGGGGTCGCCAACTATGGCTACACCTTC
CASSSGVANYGYTF
>-|TRBV7-9|TRBJ2-5|once|16
TGTGCCAGCAGCTCTCATTCGGGCGCTAGAGGGGAGACCCAGTACTTC
CASSSHSGARGETQYF
>TRBD2|TRBV5-4|TRBJ2-5|-|12
TGTGCCAGCAGCTTAGCGGGAGGTTCTTCGAACTTC
CASSLAGGSSNF
>TRBD2|TRBV5-1|TRBJ2-1|-|15
TGCGCCAGCAGCCCCACTAGCGGTTCCTACAATGAGCAGTTCTTC
CASSPTSGSYNEQFF
>-|TRBV11-2|TRBJ2-1|-|15
TGTGCCAGCAGCTTTGATTTACGGGAGTACAATGAGCAGTTCTTC
CASSFDLREYNEQFF